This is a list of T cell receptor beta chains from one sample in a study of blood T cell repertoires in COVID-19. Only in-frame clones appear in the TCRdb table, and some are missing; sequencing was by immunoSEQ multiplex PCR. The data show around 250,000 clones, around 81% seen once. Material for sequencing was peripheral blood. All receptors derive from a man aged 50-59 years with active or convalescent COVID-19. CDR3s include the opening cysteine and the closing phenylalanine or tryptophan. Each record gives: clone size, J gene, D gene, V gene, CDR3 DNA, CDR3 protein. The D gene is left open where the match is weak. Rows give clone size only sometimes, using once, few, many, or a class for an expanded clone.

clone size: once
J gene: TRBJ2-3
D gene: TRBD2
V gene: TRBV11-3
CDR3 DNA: TGTGCCAGCAGCGAAAACGGCCTAGCGGGAAGCACAGATACGCAGTATTTT
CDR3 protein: CASSENGLAGSTDTQYF

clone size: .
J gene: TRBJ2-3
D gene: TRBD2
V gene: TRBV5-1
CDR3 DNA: TGCGCCAGCAGCTTGGTCCTTAGCGGGGGGGACACAGATACGCAGTATTTT
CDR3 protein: CASSLVLSGGDTDTQYF

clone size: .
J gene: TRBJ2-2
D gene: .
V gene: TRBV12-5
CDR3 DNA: TGTGCTAGTGGTTTGGACCCTACGGGAAACACCGGGGAGCTGTTTTTT
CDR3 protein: CASGLDPTGNTGELFF

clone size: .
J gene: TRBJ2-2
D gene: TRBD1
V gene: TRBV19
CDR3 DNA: TGTGCCAGTAGTACCCAGACAGGGCTAGGAACCGGGGAGCTGTTTTTT
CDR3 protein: CASSTQTGLGTGELFF

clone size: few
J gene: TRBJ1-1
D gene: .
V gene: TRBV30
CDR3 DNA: TGTGCCTGGAGGGGGAGGTGGACTGAAGCTTTCTTT
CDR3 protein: CAWRGRWTEAFF

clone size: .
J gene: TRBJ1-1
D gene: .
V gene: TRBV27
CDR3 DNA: TGTGCCAGCAGAGCACCAGGGGCAACTGAAGCTTTCTTT
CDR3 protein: CASRAPGATEAFF

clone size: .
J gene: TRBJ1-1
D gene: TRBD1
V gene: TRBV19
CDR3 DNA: TGTGCCAGTAGTATAGGGGACAGTAACACTGAAGCTTTCTTT
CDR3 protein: CASSIGDSNTEAFF

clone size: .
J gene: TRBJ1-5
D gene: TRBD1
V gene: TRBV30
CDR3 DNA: TGTGCCTGCAGAAGGGGGCTCGGTCAGCCCCAGCATTTT
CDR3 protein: CACRRGLGQPQHF

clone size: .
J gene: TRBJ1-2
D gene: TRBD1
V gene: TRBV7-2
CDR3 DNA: TGTGCCAGCAGCTTAGTTGGACAGGGCGCCCCTGGCTACACCTTC
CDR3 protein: CASSLVGQGAPGYTF

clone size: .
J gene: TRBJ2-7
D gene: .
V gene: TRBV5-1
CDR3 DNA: TGCGCCAGCAGCTTGGGGACTTCCGAGCAGTACTTC
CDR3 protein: CASSLGTSEQYF

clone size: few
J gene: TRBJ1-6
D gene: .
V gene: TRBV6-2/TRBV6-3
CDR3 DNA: TGTGCCAGCAGTTATCCGGCAGGTGGCTCCTATAATTCACCCCTCCACTTT
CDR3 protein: CASSYPAGGSYNSPLHF

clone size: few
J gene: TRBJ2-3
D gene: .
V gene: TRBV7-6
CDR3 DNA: TGTGCCAGCAGCGAAACAGTCACAGATACGCAGTATTTT
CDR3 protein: CASSETVTDTQYF

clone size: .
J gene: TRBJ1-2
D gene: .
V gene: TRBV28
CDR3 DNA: TGTGCCAGCAGTTTAGGGGGCCACTATGGCTACACCTTC
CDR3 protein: CASSLGGHYGYTF

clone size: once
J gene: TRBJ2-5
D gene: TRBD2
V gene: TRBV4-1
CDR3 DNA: TGCGCCAGCAGTCCGAGGTCGACGCGGGGGGAGACCCAGTACTTC
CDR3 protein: CASSPRSTRGETQYF

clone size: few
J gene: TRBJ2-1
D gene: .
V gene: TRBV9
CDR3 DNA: TGTGCCAGCAGCGTAAGGGACATCTCCTACAATGAGCAGTTCTTC
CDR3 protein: CASSVRDISYNEQFF

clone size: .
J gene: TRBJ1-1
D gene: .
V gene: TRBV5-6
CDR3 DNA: TGTGCCAGCAGCTTGGCCCCCACCAGGAACACTGAAGCTTTCTTT
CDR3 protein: CASSLAPTRNTEAFF

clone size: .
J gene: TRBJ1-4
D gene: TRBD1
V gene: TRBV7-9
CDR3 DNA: TGTGCCAGCAGCTTAGCGGGGACAGGGTTAAGAAAACTGTTTTTT
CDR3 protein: CASSLAGTGLRKLFF

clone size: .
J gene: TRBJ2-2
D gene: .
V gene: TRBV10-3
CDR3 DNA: TGTGCCATCAGTGAGTCGAGGGAAACCGGGGAGCTGTTTTTT
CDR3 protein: CAISESRETGELFF

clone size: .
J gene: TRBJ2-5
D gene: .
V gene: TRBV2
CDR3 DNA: TGTGCCAGCAGGCCTCGGAGGAAGGAAGGAGAGACCCAGTACTTC
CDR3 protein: CASRPRRKEGETQYF

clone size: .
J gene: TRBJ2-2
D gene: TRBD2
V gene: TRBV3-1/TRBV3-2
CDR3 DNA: TGTGCCAGCAGCCACACTAGCGGGGCGAACACCGGGGAGCTGTTTTTT
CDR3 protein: CASSHTSGANTGELFF

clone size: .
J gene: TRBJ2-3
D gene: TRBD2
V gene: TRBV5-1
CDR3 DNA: TGCGCCAGCAGCTTGTTAGCGGGGGGGAGCACAGATACGCAGTATTTT
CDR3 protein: CASSLLAGGSTDTQYF

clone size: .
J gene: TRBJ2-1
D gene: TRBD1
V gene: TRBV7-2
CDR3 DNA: TGTGCCAGCCGGGACAGTGGGTACAATGAGCAGTTCTTC
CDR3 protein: CASRDSGYNEQFF

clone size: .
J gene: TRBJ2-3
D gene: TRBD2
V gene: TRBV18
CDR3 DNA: TGTGCCAGCTCACGGCTAGCGGGCCCAGATACGCAGTATTTT
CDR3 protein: CASSRLAGPDTQYF

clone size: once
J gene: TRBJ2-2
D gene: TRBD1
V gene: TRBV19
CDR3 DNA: TGTGCCAGCCGAGGACAGGGGTTCGCCACCGGGGAGCTGTTTTTT
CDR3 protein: CASRGQGFATGELFF

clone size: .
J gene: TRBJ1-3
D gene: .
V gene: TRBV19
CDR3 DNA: TGTGCCAGTAGTATGCGACAGATCTCTGGAAACACCATATATTTT
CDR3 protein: CASSMRQISGNTIYF

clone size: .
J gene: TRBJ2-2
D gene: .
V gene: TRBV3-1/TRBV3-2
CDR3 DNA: TGTGCCAGCAGTGGAGGGGGGGCCATCGCGAACACCGGGGAGCTGTTTTTT
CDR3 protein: CASSGGGAIANTGELFF

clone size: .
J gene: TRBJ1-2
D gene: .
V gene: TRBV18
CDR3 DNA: TGTGCCAGCTCACCAAACGTCCAACTCGGGGGCTACACCTTC
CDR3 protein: CASSPNVQLGGYTF

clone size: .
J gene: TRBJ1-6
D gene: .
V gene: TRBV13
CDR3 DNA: TGTGCCAGCAGCTTAGGAGTGCAGGGTGGGTCACCCCTCCACTTT
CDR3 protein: CASSLGVQGGSPLHF

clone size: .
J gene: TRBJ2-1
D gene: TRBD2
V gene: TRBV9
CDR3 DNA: TGTGCCAGCAGCGCTAGACTAGCGGGGAGCTACAATGAGCAGTTCTTC
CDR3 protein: CASSARLAGSYNEQFF

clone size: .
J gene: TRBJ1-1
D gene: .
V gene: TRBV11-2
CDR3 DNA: TGTGCCAGCAGCTTAGGAGCAGGCCGGAACACTGAAGCTTTCTTT
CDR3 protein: CASSLGAGRNTEAFF

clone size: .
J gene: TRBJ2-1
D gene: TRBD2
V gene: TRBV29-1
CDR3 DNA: TGCAGCGCACCGGGACTAGCTCTATACAATGAGCAGTTCTTC
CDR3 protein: CSAPGLALYNEQFF

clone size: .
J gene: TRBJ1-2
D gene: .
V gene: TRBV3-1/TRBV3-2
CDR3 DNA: TGTGCCAGCAGCCAAGAATCCAGGGTGGGTGGCTACACCTTC
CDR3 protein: CASSQESRVGGYTF

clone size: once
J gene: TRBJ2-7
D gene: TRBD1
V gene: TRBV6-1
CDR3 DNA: TGTGCCAGCAGTGAGGGACAGGGCATCCGGCAGTACTTC
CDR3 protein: CASSEGQGIRQYF

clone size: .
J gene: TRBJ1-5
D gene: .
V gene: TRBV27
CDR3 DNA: TGTGCCACCACGGAGGGCAGTCAGCCCCAGCATTTT
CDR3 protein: CATTEGSQPQHF

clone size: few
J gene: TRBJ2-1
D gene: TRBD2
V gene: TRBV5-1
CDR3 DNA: TGCGCCAGCAGCTTGGAGCTAGCGGGCTACAATGAGCAGTTCTTC
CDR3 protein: CASSLELAGYNEQFF

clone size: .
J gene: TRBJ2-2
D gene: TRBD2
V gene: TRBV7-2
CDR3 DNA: TGTGCCAGCAGCCATCCTAGCGGGGGGGCCGACACCGGGGAGCTGTTTTTT
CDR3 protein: CASSHPSGGADTGELFF

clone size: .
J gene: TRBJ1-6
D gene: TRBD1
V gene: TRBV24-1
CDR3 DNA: TGTGCCACCAGTGACCGACAGGGGAGCTCCTATAATTCACCCCTCCACTTT
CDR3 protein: CATSDRQGSSYNSPLHF

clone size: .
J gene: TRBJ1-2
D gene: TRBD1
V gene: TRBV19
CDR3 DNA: TGTGCCAGTAGTGACGACAGGGGGCTAAACTATGGCTACACCTTC
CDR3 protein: CASSDDRGLNYGYTF

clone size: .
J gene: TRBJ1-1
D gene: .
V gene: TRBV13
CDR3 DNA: TGTGCCAGCAGCACAAACAGGGTAAGCACTGAAGCTTTCTTT
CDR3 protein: CASSTNRVSTEAFF

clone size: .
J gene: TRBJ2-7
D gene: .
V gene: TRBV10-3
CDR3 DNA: TGTGCCATCAGTGACTCGACAGGCCCCTACGAGCAGTACTTC
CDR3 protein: CAISDSTGPYEQYF

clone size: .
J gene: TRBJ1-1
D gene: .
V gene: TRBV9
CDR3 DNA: TGTGCCAGCAGCGGGGGCCCTGACGGTGACACTGAAGCTTTCTTT
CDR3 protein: CASSGGPDGDTEAFF

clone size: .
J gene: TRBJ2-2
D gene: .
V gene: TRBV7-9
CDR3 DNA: TGTGCCAGCAGCTTAATACTGCCAAATAACGGTGGGCTGTTTTTT
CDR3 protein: CASSLILPNNGGLFF

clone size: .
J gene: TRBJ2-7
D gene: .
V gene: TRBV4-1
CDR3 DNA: TGCGCCAGCAGCCCGTCGTACGGCGAGCAGTACTTC
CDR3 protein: CASSPSYGEQYF

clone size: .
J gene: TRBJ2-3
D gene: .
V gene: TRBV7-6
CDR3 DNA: TGTGCCAGCAGCCCCCCCTCAGATACGCAGTATTTT
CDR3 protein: CASSPPSDTQYF

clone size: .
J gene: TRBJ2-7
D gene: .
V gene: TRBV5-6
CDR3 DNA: TGTGCCAGCAGCCCTGGGGGGGGGCAGGACGAGCAGTACTTC
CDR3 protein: CASSPGGGQDEQYF

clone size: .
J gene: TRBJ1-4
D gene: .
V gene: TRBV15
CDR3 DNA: TGTGCCACCAGCAGAGAATACCAGGGTCTTAATGAAAAACTGTTTTTT
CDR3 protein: CATSREYQGLNEKLFF

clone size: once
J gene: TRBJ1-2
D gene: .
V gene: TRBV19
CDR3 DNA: TGTGCCAGTAGTATAGTCCCGGGGTCCTATGGCTACACCTTC
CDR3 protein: CASSIVPGSYGYTF

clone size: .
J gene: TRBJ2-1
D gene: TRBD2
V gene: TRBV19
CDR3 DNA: TGTGCCGGACAGCGGGGGTACTCCTACAATGAGCAGTTCTTC
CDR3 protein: CAGQRGYSYNEQFF

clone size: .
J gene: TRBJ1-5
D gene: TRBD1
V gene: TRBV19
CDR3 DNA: TGTGCCAGTAGTGGGACAGGGAGTCAGCCCCAGCATTTT
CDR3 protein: CASSGTGSQPQHF

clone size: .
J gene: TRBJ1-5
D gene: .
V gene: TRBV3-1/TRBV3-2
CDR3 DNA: TGTGCCAGCAGCCAAGATGCAACAGGGAGCAATCAGCCCCAGCATTTT
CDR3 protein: CASSQDATGSNQPQHF

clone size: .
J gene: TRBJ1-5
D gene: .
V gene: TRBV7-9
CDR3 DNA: TGTGCCAGCAGCTTAGGAGACACGCTAAATCAGCCCCAGCATTTT
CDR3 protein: CASSLGDTLNQPQHF

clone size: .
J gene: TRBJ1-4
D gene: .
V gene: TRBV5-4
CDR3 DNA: TGTGCCAGCAGCTTGAGCACCACAACTAATGAAAAACTGTTTTTT
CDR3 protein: CASSLSTTTNEKLFF

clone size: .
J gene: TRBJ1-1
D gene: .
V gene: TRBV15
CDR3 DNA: TGTGCCACCAGCAGAGATAACGGTGCTACTGAAGCTTTCTTT
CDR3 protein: CATSRDNGATEAFF

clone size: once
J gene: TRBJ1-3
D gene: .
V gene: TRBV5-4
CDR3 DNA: TGTGCCAGCAGCACCTCCCAGGGGTCTGGAAACACCATATATTTT
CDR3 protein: CASSTSQGSGNTIYF

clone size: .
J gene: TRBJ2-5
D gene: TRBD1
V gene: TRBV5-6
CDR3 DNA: TGTGCCAGCAGCTTGGTGGGGACAGCCTTCCAAGAGACCCAGTACTTC
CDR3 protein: CASSLVGTAFQETQYF

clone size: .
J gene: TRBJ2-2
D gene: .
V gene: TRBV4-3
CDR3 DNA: TGCGCCAGCAGCCAAGCTGATGGCGGCACCGGGGAGCTGTTTTTT
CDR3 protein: CASSQADGGTGELFF

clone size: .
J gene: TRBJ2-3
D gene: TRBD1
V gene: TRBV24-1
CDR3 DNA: TGTGCCACCAGTAGGGGGCAGGGGTCCACGGATACGCAGTATTTT
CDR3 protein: CATSRGQGSTDTQYF